The T cell receptor (beta chain) described here comes from a study of blood T cell repertoires in COVID-19 (TCRdb year 2020). Concerning the study at large: Samples covering the acute and convalescent phases of COVID-19 were provided by collaborators in the United States, Italy and Spain. Deeply sampled blood TCRbeta repertoires from subjects exposed to, actively infected with, or recovered from COVID-19 were included in the dataset. Samples came from the ongoing ImmuneRACE study (first 160 participants) plus 1,254 subjects from 6 global collaborators. A freely available public database, intended as a resource for researchers studying the immune response to SARS-CoV-2, is where the repertoires were released. Where available, HLA class I and class II types were obtained from metadata supplied by the sample provider rather than from assay-based typing. The prospective study material was composed of cDNA or gDNA derived from T cells, B-cell-depleted T cells, or PBMCs. Nearly every sample came with metadata listing a de-identified subject ID, COVID-19 status, age in years and sex. General conclusions and limits of the study: The amount of clinical and demographic metadata varied by source and participant and was provided uncurated.

TCRbeta CDR3 regions were amplified from genomic DNA by means of the immunoSEQ Assay, a bias-controlled multiplex PCR. The study's own analysis went as follows. Nucleated cell counts per sample were estimated from amplification of reference gene primers within the assay. Sequence reads were collapsed and filtered to measure the absolute abundance of every unique TCRbeta CDR3 rearrangement. For each sample, productive Simpson clonality was calculated as the square root of Simpson's diversity index over productive rearrangements. Sourced from immuneACCESS, this table was stored by TCRdb with only in-frame sequences that have V and J called. A share of the clones is absent; for the studies checked, an unresolved V gene accounts for under half, and the remainder has no known explanation. Clone size and the V and J calls come from that table; the DNA yielded D and trimming. This sample gives just over 75,000 clones in total; 84% of them show up just once. Around 3.3% of the sample goes to the ten largest clones.

CDR1 is given as SGHRS and CDR2 as YFSETQ, both from the germline V gene. After removal of 5 bases from V and 6 bases from J, the junction retains 7 bases not matched to a gene. Including cysteine and phenylalanine, the CDR3 has 15 amino acids. The retained sequence is limited to the CDR3, 45 bases, with the frame set at the first base. In regard to this clone: Its antigen is still unknown. Base quality data are lacking; no much larger clone is found one base away.

The collaborating institutions used their own protocols to collect whole blood in K2EDTA tubes. Collaborator samples were shipped for TCRbeta analysis as frozen whole blood, isolated PBMCs, or DNA extracted from either sample type. Sequenced: peripheral blood. The chain is encoded by TRBV5-1 joined to TRBJ2-2, with 10 bases aligning to TRBD1. This sequence originates from a man aged 50 to 59 with acute or convalescent COVID-19. The DNA sequence is TGCGCCAGCAGACGGGCCGGGACAGGGGCCGGGGAGCTGTTTTTT. This gives the protein CASRRAGTGAGELFF.